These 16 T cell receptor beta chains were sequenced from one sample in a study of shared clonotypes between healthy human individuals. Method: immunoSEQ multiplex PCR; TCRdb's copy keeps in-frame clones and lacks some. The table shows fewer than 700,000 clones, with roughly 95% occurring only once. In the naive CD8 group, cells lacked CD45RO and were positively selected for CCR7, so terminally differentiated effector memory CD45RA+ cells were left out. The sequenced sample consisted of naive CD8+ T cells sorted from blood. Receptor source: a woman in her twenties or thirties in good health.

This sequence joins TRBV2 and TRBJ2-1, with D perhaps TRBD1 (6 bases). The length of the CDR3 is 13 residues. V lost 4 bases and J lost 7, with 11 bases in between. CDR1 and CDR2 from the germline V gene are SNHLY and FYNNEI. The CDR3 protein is CASSGYRANEQFF. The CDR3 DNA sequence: TGTGCCAGCAGTGGGTACAGGGCGAATGAGCAGTTCTTC.

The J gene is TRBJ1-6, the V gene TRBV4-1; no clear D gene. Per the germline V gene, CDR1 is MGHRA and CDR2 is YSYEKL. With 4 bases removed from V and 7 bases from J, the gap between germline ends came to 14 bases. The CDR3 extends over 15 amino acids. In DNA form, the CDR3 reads TGCGCCAGCAGCCTTAGGAGGTATCAGAATTCACCCCTCCACTTT. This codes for CASSLRRYQNSPLHF.

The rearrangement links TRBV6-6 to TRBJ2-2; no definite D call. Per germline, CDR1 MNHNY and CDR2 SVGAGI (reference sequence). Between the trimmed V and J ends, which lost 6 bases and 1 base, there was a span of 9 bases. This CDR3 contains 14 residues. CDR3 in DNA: TGTGCCAGCAGCACAGACGAGAACACCGGGGAGCTGTTTTTT. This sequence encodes CASSTDENTGELFF.

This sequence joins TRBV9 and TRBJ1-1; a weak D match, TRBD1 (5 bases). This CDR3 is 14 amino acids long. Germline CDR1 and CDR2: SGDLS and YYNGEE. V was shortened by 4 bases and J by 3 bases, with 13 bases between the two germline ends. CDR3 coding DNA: TGTGCCAGCAGCCCCTCCTGGGGGGACACTGAAGCTTTCTTT. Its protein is CASSPSWGDTEAFF.

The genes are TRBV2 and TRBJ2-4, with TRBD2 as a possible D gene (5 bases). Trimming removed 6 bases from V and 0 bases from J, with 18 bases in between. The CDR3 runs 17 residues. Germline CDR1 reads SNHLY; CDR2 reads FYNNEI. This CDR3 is CASRPKRAVLAKNIQYF. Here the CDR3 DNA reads TGTGCCAGCAGACCCAAACGAGCGGTTCTAGCCAAAAACATTCAGTACTTC.

This CDR3 reads CSVEVKGHEAFF. The CDR3 DNA sequence: TGCAGCGTTGAAGTGAAAGGGCATGAAGCTTTCTTT. This rearrangement joins TRBV29-1 to TRBJ1-1, with D unresolved. The CDR3 has 12 residues. V was trimmed by 1 base and J by 7 bases, leaving 10 bases between them. CDR1 and CDR2 (germline): SQVTM, ANQGSEA.

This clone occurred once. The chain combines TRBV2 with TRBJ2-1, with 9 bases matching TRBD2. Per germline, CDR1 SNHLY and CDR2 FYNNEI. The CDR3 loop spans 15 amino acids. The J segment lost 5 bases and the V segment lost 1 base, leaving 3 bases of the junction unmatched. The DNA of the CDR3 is TGTGCCAGCAGTGAAGAGGGACTAGCCCACAATGAGCAGTTCTTC. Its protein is CASSEEGLAHNEQFF.

The CDR3 bases are TGTGCCAGCAGTTGGGACAGGGAGGATCGCTACGAGCAGTACTTC. Translating it yields CASSWDREDRYEQYF. V usage is TRBV2 and J usage is TRBJ2-7; 9 nucleotides agree with TRBD1. The V and J ends lost 5 bases and 3 bases, in that order; junction bases with no gene match: 8. This CDR3 comprises 15 residues. In germline, CDR1 is SNHLY, CDR2 FYNNEI.

Here the CDR3 reads CASSKDLTGTLGSYEQYF. For the CDR3, the DNA is TGTGCCAGTAGCAAAGACCTAACCGGGACCCTTGGGTCCTACGAGCAGTACTTC. V usage is TRBV19 and J usage is TRBJ2-7; D may be TRBD1 or TRBD2 (5 bases each). Germline CDR1 is LNHDA and CDR2 is SQIVND (reference sequence). The CDR3 covers 18 residues. V was pared by 6 bases and J by 1 base, with 25 bases between.

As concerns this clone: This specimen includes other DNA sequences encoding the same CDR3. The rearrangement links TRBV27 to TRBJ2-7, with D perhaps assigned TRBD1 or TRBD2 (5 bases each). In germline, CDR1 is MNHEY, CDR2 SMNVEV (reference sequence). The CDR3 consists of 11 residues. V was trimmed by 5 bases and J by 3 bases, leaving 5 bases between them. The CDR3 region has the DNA TGTGCCAGCAGTGGGGGCTACGAGCAGTACTTC. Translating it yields CASSGGYEQYF.

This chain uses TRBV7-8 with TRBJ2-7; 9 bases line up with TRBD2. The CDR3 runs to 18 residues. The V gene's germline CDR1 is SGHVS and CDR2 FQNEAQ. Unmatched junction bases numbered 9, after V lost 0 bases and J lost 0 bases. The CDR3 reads CASSLALAGDPLSYEQYF. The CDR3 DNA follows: TGTGCCAGCAGCTTAGCTTTAGCGGGAGACCCCCTCTCCTACGAGCAGTACTTC. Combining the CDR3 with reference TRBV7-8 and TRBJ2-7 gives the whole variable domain GAGVSQSPRYKVAKRGQDVALRCDPISGHVSLFWYQQALGQGPEFLTYFQNEAQLDKSGLPSDRFFAERPEGSVSTLKIQRTQQEDSAVYLCASSLALAGDPLSYEQYFGPGTRLTVT.

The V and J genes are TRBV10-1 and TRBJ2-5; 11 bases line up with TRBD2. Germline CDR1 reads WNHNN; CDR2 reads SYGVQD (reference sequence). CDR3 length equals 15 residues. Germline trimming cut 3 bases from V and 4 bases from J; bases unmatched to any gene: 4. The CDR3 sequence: CASSDSGLAGETQYF. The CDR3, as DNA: TGCGCCAGCAGTGACTCAGGACTAGCGGGAGAGACCCAGTACTTC.

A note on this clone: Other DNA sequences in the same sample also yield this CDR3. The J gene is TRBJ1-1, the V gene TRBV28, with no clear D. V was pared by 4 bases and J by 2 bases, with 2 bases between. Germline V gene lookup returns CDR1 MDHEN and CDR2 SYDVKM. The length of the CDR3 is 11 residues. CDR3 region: CASSSNTEAFF. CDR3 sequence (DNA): TGTGCCAGCAGTTCAAACACTGAAGCTTTCTTT.

CDR3 nucleotide sequence: TGTGCCAGCAGTTTAGACAGAGTGAACACTGAAGCTTTCTTT. Translation gives CASSLDRVNTEAFF. The J gene is TRBJ1-1, the V gene TRBV27; TRBD1 is a possible D gene (5 bases). This CDR3 is built from 14 residues. V lost 2 bases, J lost 0 bases, and 7 bases lay in between. Germline V CDR1 and CDR2: MNHEY, SMNVEV (reference sequence).

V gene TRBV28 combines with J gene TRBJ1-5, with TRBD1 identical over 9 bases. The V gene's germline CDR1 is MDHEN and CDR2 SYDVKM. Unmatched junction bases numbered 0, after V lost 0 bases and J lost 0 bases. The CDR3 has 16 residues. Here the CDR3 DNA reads TGTGCCAGCAGTTTATGGGACAGGGGTAGCAATCAGCCCCAGCATTTT. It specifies CASSLWDRGSNQPQHF.

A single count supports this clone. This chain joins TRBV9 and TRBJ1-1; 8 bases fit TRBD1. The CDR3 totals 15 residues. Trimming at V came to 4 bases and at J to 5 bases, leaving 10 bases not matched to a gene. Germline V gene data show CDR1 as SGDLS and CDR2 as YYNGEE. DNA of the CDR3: TGTGCCAGCAGCTCCTCAGGGGGCGCTAATACTGAAGCTTTCTTT. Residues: CASSSSGGANTEAFF.